The sequence of this T cell receptor (beta chain) was determined in a study of T-cell memory formation after mild COVID-19. In the study overall: In these data, TCR clusters were largely donor specific.

Note on this clonotype: Its target is not known.

Each CDR3 protein is one row after TCRdb ran MiXCR on the 5' RACE reads. The data contain 250,000 to 350,000 distinct CDR3 sequences, approximately 15% of them singletons. Germline V gene sequence: CDR1 DFQATT, CDR2 SNEGSKA (reference sequence). The CDR3 length is 13 residues. The V end was cut by 2 bases, the J end by 0 bases, with 7 bases between. General study findings and limits: SARS-CoV-2 specificity was not confirmed for second-wave clones peaking on day 37. Most CD4+ clones that shrank were in CM and EM, while CD8+ ones turned up in EMRA. While clones contracting from day 15 to 85 were balanced between CD4 and CD8, later expanders leaned CD4+.

The source is a man between 18 and 29 years old who had mild COVID-19 (a few samples of this study predate the infection). Cell type and time point are not known. V usage is TRBV20-1 and J usage is TRBJ1-2; D not certain. The sequenced material came from PBMCs or a T cell subset sorted from them (not recorded which). This chain's CDR3 is CSARLEPNYGYTF. The CDR3 nucleotides read TGCAGTGCTAGATTAGAACCTAACTATGGCTACACCTTC.